These 5 T cell receptor beta chains were all obtained from the same sample, sequenced in a study of T cell responses to AZD1222 COVID-19 vaccine. Sequenced by immunoSEQ multiplex PCR; TCRdb stores in-frame clones only, minus some. The top ten hold roughly half of the sample, which has 44,000 or so clones, approximately 83% seen once. This sample comprised peripheral blood, obtained on day 0 of AZD1222 vaccination. The receptors were sampled from an adult in good health.

The V and J genes are TRBV10-3 and TRBJ1-5; D unclear. From germline, CDR1 is ENHRY and CDR2 SYGVKD. The CDR3 length is 13 residues. The V end lost 6 bases, the J end lost 4 bases, and 10 bases lay between the germline ends. This CDR3 is CAIRQSENQPQHF. CDR3 in DNA: TGTGCCATCAGGCAGTCTGAAAATCAGCCCCAGCATTTT.

The CDR3 DNA is TGTGCCAGCTCAAAGGGGAAACTAGTCTACAATGAGCAGTTCTTC. It is translated as CASSKGKLVYNEQFF. The chain joins TRBV18 to TRBJ2-1, with D possibly being TRBD1 or TRBD2 (5 bases each). V was cut by 5 bases and J by 3 bases, with 14 bases left in between. CDR3 length: 15 residues. Germline V gene data show CDR1 as KGHSH and CDR2 as LQKENI.

V is TRBV18 and J is TRBJ2-7; D may be TRBD1 (6 bases). Germline loops: CDR1 KGHSH, CDR2 LQKENI. This CDR3 contains 14 residues. V was pared by 2 bases and J by 3 bases, with 11 bases between. DNA of the CDR3: TGTGCCAGCTCACCAAATCGACAGGTCTACGAGCAGTACTTC. Its translation is CASSPNRQVYEQYF.

The table lists this clone with a count of one. The chain is built from TRBV18 and TRBJ1-6; TRBD1 aligns across 9 bases. Germline V CDR1 and CDR2: KGHSH, LQKENI. With V trimmed by 3 bases and J by 9 bases, 9 bases remained unmatched. The CDR3 is made up of 16 amino acids. The CDR3 coding sequence is TGTGCCAGCTCACCCTTGGACAGGGGAAATGGTTCACCCCTCCACTTT. This gives the protein CASSPLDRGNGSPLHF.

The chain employs TRBV18 and TRBJ1-1; weak D call: TRBD1 (6 bases). Germline CDR1 reads KGHSH; CDR2 reads LQKENI. Trimming stripped 2 bases from V and 0 bases from J, with 13 bases between. CDR3 size: 16 residues. CDR3 region: CASSPNDRPLNTEAFF. The DNA of the CDR3 is TGTGCCAGCTCACCAAACGACAGGCCCTTGAACACTGAAGCTTTCTTT.